Below, 25 T cell receptor beta chains from the same sample are listed, as sequenced in a study of T cell repertoires in cytomegalovirus infection. Each CDR3 protein is one row after TCRdb ran MiXCR on the reads. The repertoire includes about 740,000 distinct CDR3 sequences, 35% of them detected once, and around 2.6% sits in the top ten. The sequencing input was PBMCs. These receptors all stem from a human donor in good health (CMV status not recorded). Some clones in this sample may be carry-over from other donors' samples.

Turning to this clonotype: Germline is not matched at one junction end, which may reflect a read error. The genes are TRBV28 and TRBJ2-2; 11 bases are shared with TRBD2. The CDR3 has 17 residues. From germline, CDR1 is MDHEN and CDR2 SYDVKM. CDR3 residues: CASSFLAGGHDTGEMFF. CDR3 DNA: TGTGCCAGCAGTTTTTTAGCGGGAGGGCACGACACCGGGGAGATGTTTTTT. The whole variable domain, filled in from reference TRBV28 and TRBJ2-2, reads DVKVTQSSRYLVKRTGEKVFLECVQDMDHENMFWYRQDPGLGLRLIYFSYDVKMKEKGDIPEGYSVSREKKERFSLILESASTNQTSMYLCASSFLAGGHDTGEMFFGEGSRLTVL.

This rearrangement joins TRBV24-1 to TRBJ1-5, with D unclear. The V end was cut by 4 bases, the J end by 6 bases, with 15 bases between. Germline V CDR1 and CDR2: KGHDR, SFDVKD. The CDR3 extends over 15 amino acids. Here the CDR3 DNA reads TGTGCCACCAGTGACTCCGGACCGGGAGGTCAGCCCCAGCATTTT. Amino acids: CATSDSGPGGQPQHF.

The rearrangement links TRBV10-3 to TRBJ1-6; perhaps TRBD1 as D (6 bases). Germline lookup yields CDR1 ENHRY and CDR2 SYGVKD. This CDR3 spans 14 amino acids. Trimming cost V 6 bases and J 10 bases, with 16 bases left between them. The CDR3 region is CAISVGMDRSPLHF. The CDR3 DNA reads as TGTGCCATCAGCGTGGGTATGGACAGATCACCCCTCCACTTT.

This clonotype was observed a handful of times. The chain uses TRBV7-9 and TRBJ2-7; the D is unclear. Germline V CDR1 and CDR2: SEHNR, FQNEAQ (reference sequence). Trimming pared 3 bases from V and 6 bases from J, leaving 9 bases between. The CDR3 totals 12 residues. The CDR3 DNA reads as TGTGCCAGCAGCTTCGCCAGAGGCGAGCAGTACTTC. Encoded protein: CASSFARGEQYF.

CDR3 protein: CASSIWGATQYF. CDR3 bases: TGTGCCAGTAGTATCTGGGGGGCTACGCAGTATTTT. The chain uses TRBV19 and TRBJ2-3; D is possibly TRBD1 or TRBD2 (6 bases each). The CDR3 is made up of 12 amino acids. The V end lost 3 bases, the J end lost 8 bases, and 9 bases lay between the germline ends. The germline CDR1 and CDR2 sequences are LNHDA and SQIVND (reference sequence).

Comments on this clonotype: Likely a read error: the CDR3 ends without its conserved phenylalanine or tryptophan. This sequence joins TRBV7-2 and TRBJ2-1; possible D gene TRBD2, 7 bases. The CDR3 totals 19 residues. Germline loops: CDR1 SGHTA, CDR2 FQGNSA. The V gene lost 2 bases and the J gene lost 4 bases, with 24 bases spanning the gap. In DNA form, the CDR3 reads TGTGCCAGCAGCTTACAAGGTGGGGGGGGCCTGGCGCTGTACAATGAGCAGTTCTTA. This gives the protein CASSLQGGGGLALYNEQFL.

This clonotype has just a few counts. The genes are TRBV28 and TRBJ1-1, with a tentative D call TRBD1 (6 bases). Germline CDR1 and CDR2: MDHEN and SYDVKM. The CDR3 has 13 residues. The ends were cut back, 8 bases at V and 1 base at J, with 11 bases in the middle. The CDR3 DNA follows: TGTGCCAGCGGGCAGGGGAGGAACACTGAAGCTTTCTTT. This gives the protein CASGQGRNTEAFF.

There are many counts of this clonotype. The J gene is TRBJ2-6, the V gene TRBV29-1; 7 nucleotides align to TRBD1. CDR1 and CDR2 from the germline V gene are SQVTM and ANQGSEA. The V and J ends lost 6 bases and 2 bases, in that order; junction bases with no gene match: 10. CDR3 length equals 16 residues. CDR3 in amino acids: CSVRNDRDPGANVLTF. The CDR3, as DNA: TGCAGCGTACGCAATGACAGGGATCCTGGGGCCAACGTCCTGACTTTC.

This clonotype was observed a handful of times. The chain has TRBV28 and TRBJ1-5; 7 positions match TRBD1. Trimming at V came to 2 bases and at J to 4 bases, leaving 11 bases not matched to a gene. The length of the CDR3 is 17 residues. The germline V gene encodes CDR1 MDHEN and CDR2 SYDVKM. This CDR3 is CASSLPSYGRGNQPQHF. The CDR3 coding sequence is TGTGCCAGCAGTTTACCCTCATACGGCAGGGGGAATCAGCCCCAGCATTTT.

This clonotype occurred a few times. The chain has TRBV20-1 and TRBJ2-7; TRBD2 matches at 12 bases. The CDR3 has 14 residues. Germline CDR1 reads DFQATT; CDR2 reads SNEGSKA (reference sequence). The CDR3 sequence is CRAASGGASYEQYF. The CDR3 DNA reads as TGCAGAGCTGCTAGCGGGGGGGCTTCCTACGAGCAGTACTTC.

The DNA of the CDR3 is TGTGCCAGTAGTATAGGCGAAACCAGGGGGCCGGATCAGCCCCAGCATTTT. Amino acid sequence: CASSIGETRGPDQPQHF. The rearrangement uses TRBV19 and TRBJ1-5; TRBD1 matches 8 bases. V lost 1 base to trimming and J lost 5 bases; unmatched junction nucleotides: 10. The CDR3 is 17 amino acids. Per germline, CDR1 LNHDA and CDR2 SQIVND (reference sequence).

In regard to this clonotype: A read error is likely, as this CDR3 ends without the conserved phenylalanine or tryptophan. The gene calls are TRBV28 and TRBJ2-7; D possibly corresponds to TRBD1 (5 bases). This CDR3 region has 16 residues. Germline V gene lookup returns CDR1 MDHEN and CDR2 SYDVKM. V lost 6 bases and J lost 3, with 21 bases in between. DNA of the CDR3: TGTGCCAGCAGCGGACACCCCCTGGACACCCACTACGAGCAGTACTAC. This translates into CASSGHPLDTHYEQYY.

This clonotype was detected only a few times. The chain carries TRBV6-5 and TRBJ2-6, with 7 bases lining up with TRBD2. The germline CDR1 and CDR2 sequences are MNHEY and SVGAGI. The CDR3 runs 16 residues. The trim removed 2 bases at V and 4 bases at J, leaving 5 bases unmatched. The CDR3 loop is CASSYPRGDGANVLTF. In DNA form, the CDR3 reads TGTGCCAGCAGTTACCCCCGGGGGGACGGGGCCAACGTCCTGACTTTC.

This clonotype was counted only a few times. The genes are TRBV7-2 and TRBJ1-5; D is uncertain. With 5 bases removed from V and 0 bases from J, the gap between germline ends came to 17 bases. This CDR3 spans 17 amino acids. CDR1 is SGHTA and CDR2 is FQGNSA in the germline V gene. CDR3: CASSPNGRVNSNQPQHF. The CDR3 bases are TGTGCCAGCAGCCCCAACGGGCGGGTAAATAGCAATCAGCCCCAGCATTTT.

The J gene is TRBJ2-1, the V gene TRBV7-2; D possibly matches TRBD1 or TRBD2 (5 bases each). V was cut by 1 base and J by 4 bases, with 11 bases left in between. The CDR3 is 15 residues long. CDR1 SGHTA and CDR2 FQGNSA come from the germline V gene. The CDR3, as DNA: TGTGCCAGCAGCTTAGACGGGACGGGGTACAATGAGCAGTTCTTC. Residues: CASSLDGTGYNEQFF.

This chain uses TRBV20-1 with TRBJ2-7, with D possibly TRBD2 on 5 matching bases. Trimming took 0 bases from V and 0 from J, leaving 12 bases between them. Germline V gives CDR1 DFQATT, CDR2 SNEGSKA (reference sequence). The CDR3 loop spans 15 amino acids. The CDR3: CSARDSSGFSYEQYF. CDR3 DNA sequence: TGCAGTGCTAGAGATTCGAGCGGATTCTCCTACGAGCAGTACTTC.

This clonotype was seen more than once but under ten times. The chain carries TRBV27 and TRBJ2-2, with D perhaps TRBD1 (6 bases). The CDR3 is 17 amino acids. V lost 5 bases and J 2 bases, leaving 18 bases between the germline ends. Germline CDR1 is MNHEY and CDR2 is SMNVEV (reference sequence). The CDR3 DNA sequence: TGTGCCAGCAGTACCCGGGACGCAGGGGAAAACACCGGGGAGCTGTTTTTT. Protein: CASSTRDAGENTGELFF.

This chain links TRBV5-1 with TRBJ1-4; D call uncertain. Germline CDR1 reads SGHRS; CDR2 reads YFSETQ. There are 14 residues in the CDR3. Trimming took 4 bases from V and 0 from J, leaving 7 bases between them. The CDR3 reads CASSATSTNEKLFF. The CDR3 DNA reads as TGCGCCAGCAGCGCTACATCAACTAATGAAAAACTGTTTTTT.

V and J are TRBV5-4 and TRBJ1-2; 7 nucleotides agree with TRBD1. Germline V gene data show CDR1 as SGHNT and CDR2 as YYREEE (reference sequence). V was clipped by 0 bases and J by 7 bases; unmatched bases: 6. The CDR3 has 14 amino acids. CDR3 coding DNA: TGTGCCAGCAGCTTGGGGTCCCGGGACAGTGGCTACACCTTC. The encoded protein is CASSLGSRDSGYTF.

The CDR3 nucleotides read TGTGCCAGCAGCTTACTGGAAAGCATAACCATATATTTT. It is translated as CASSLLESITIYF. The gene calls are TRBV11-2 and TRBJ1-3; D ambiguous. Germline-derived CDR1 and CDR2 are SGHAT and FQNNGV. The CDR3 contains 13 residues. V was pared by 2 bases and J by 10 bases, with 12 bases between.

This clonotype was seen a handful of times. The chain carries TRBV27 and TRBJ2-1; 7 bases map to TRBD1. This CDR3 contains 14 residues. J gave up 9 bases and V 5 bases, and 10 bases lay outside the gene matches. The germline V gene encodes CDR1 MNHEY and CDR2 SMNVEV (reference sequence). This CDR3 is CASSPGTVRREQFF. DNA of the CDR3: TGTGCCAGCAGTCCCGGGACAGTCCGGCGTGAGCAGTTCTTC.

The CDR3 sequence: CASRGDGSRSEAFF. As DNA, the CDR3 is TGTGCCAGCAGGGGAGACGGGTCCCGAAGTGAAGCTTTCTTT. The chain links TRBV25-1 to TRBJ1-1; D remains ambiguous. Germline loops: CDR1 MGHDK, CDR2 SYGVNS. The length of the CDR3 is 14 residues. V was trimmed by 6 bases and J by 7 bases, leaving 18 bases between them.

This clonotype was picked up many times. The chain employs TRBV7-8 and TRBJ2-5; D may correspond to TRBD1 or TRBD2 (5 bases each). Between the trimmed V and J ends, which lost 2 bases and 4 bases, there was a span of 11 bases. The CDR3 spans 14 residues. Germline assignment: CDR1 SGHVS and CDR2 FQNEAQ. CDR3 sequence reads: CASSLQGVLETQYF. CDR3 in DNA: TGTGCCAGCAGCTTACAGGGAGTTTTAGAGACCCAGTACTTC.

The chain combines TRBV13 with TRBJ1-1; weak D call: TRBD1 (6 bases). This CDR3 contains 13 residues. CDR1 and CDR2 (germline): PRHDT, FYEKMQ (reference sequence). V lost 6 bases to trimming and J lost 2 bases, with 10 bases between them. CDR3 loop: CASRLGHNTEAFF. CDR3 DNA: TGTGCCAGCAGATTGGGACACAACACTGAAGCTTTCTTT.

The chain has TRBV5-3 and TRBJ1-5, with D hard to call. TRBV5-3 is reported as an ORF; its role is uncertain. Trimming removed 8 bases from V and 6 bases from J, with 21 bases in between. This CDR3 spans 15 amino acids. The CDR3 spells CASSPKTGPTQPQHF. The CDR3 DNA reads as TGTGCCAGCAGCCCGAAAACTGGACCGACTCAGCCCCAGCATTTT.